These 15 T cell receptor beta chains share one sample of origin, sequenced in a study of cytomegalovirus exposure and HLA in healthy donors. The protocol was immunoSEQ multiplex PCR, while the TCRdb copy is restricted to in-frame clones and leaves out a portion. Among about 180,000 clones, about 85% were seen once, and the ten largest hold approximately 15%. The material sequenced was PBMCs. The receptors were sampled from a man between 18 and 35 years old in good health and CMV-seropositive.

The chain employs TRBV2 and TRBJ2-7; TRBD2 might be the D (6 bases). The germline V gene encodes CDR1 SNHLY and CDR2 FYNNEI. Trimming removed 8 bases at V and 7 bases at J, with 15 bases between. This CDR3 is 12 amino acids long. The CDR3 protein is CASRDSRGEQYF. The CDR3 bases are TGTGCCAGCCGGGACTCCCGAGGAGAGCAGTACTTC.

The chain links TRBV30 to TRBJ1-1; D uncertain. The CDR3 totals 14 residues. In germline, CDR1 is GTSNPN, CDR2 SVGIG (reference sequence). V lost 2 bases to trimming and J lost 7 bases, with 17 bases between them. The CDR3, as DNA: TGTGCCTGGAGTCGTTGGGCTTTGGGTAGTGAAGCTTTCTTT. Protein sequence: CAWSRWALGSEAFF.

The chain employs TRBV10-2 and TRBJ1-5, with 8 bases lining up with TRBD1. In germline, CDR1 is WSHSY, CDR2 SAAADI. The CDR3 runs 13 residues. The V gene end was trimmed by 6 bases and the J gene end by 6 bases; junction bases not matched to a gene: 4. CDR3 residues: CASSPGGIQPQHF. CDR3 coding DNA: TGCGCCAGCAGCCCAGGGGGCATTCAGCCCCAGCATTTT.

The V gene is TRBV6-1, the J gene TRBJ1-4; unclear D gene. The germline V and J ends were trimmed by 0 bases and 5 bases, with 10 bases remaining between them. Germline V gene sequence: CDR1 MNHNS, CDR2 SASEGT. The CDR3 has 15 residues. CDR3 in amino acids: CASSEARGLNEKLFF. In DNA, the CDR3 is TGTGCCAGCAGTGAAGCGCGAGGCCTAAATGAAAAACTGTTTTTT.

In this sample, this clone turned up once. The J gene is TRBJ2-2, the V gene TRBV4-1, with D perhaps TRBD1 (5 bases). Germline V gene sequence: CDR1 MGHRA, CDR2 YSYEKL. The CDR3 spans 17 residues. The V end lost 1 base, the J end lost 6 bases, and 18 bases lay between the germline ends. CDR3 nucleotide sequence: TGCGCCAGCAGCCAAGGGTCAGGGTCTGGGTTCCCCGGGGAGCTGTTTTTT. Translating gives CASSQGSGSGFPGELFF.

The chain has TRBV28 and TRBJ2-7; 11 bases match TRBD2. The CDR3 consists of 13 residues. V lost 6 bases, J lost 7 bases, and 5 bases stayed unmatched. The germline CDR1 and CDR2 sequences are MDHEN and SYDVKM. The CDR3 region is CASRIAGGEEQYF. The CDR3 DNA reads TGTGCCAGCAGGATAGCGGGAGGGGAGGAGCAGTACTTC.

The chain links TRBV28 to TRBJ2-7; weak D call: TRBD1 (6 bases). This CDR3 spans 15 amino acids. Germline assignment: CDR1 MDHEN and CDR2 SYDVKM. Trimming took off 6 bases at V and 4 bases at J, with 19 bases between the two ends. The CDR3 DNA follows: TGTGCCAGCAGGCCTTTACAGGGATCTATATACGAGCAGTACTTC. Translated, it gives CASRPLQGSIYEQYF.

The rearrangement links TRBV5-4 to TRBJ2-7, with a tentative D call TRBD2 (5 bases). V lost 2 bases and J 3 bases, leaving 12 bases between the germline ends. The CDR3 length is 14 residues. CDR1 is SGHNT, CDR2 YYREEE, per germline (reference sequence). The CDR3 loop is CASSLREKDYEQYF. The DNA for the CDR3 is TGTGCCAGCAGCTTAAGGGAGAAGGACTACGAGCAGTACTTC.

The rearrangement links TRBV28 to TRBJ2-3; 10 bases match TRBD2. CDR1 and CDR2 from the germline V gene are MDHEN and SYDVKM. The CDR3 runs to 17 residues. J lost 2 bases, V lost 6 bases, and 11 bases had no gene match. CDR3 in amino acids: CASSPPGLASFTDTQYF. The CDR3 nucleotides read TGTGCCAGCAGCCCACCGGGACTAGCGAGTTTCACAGATACGCAGTATTTT.

V and J are TRBV28 and TRBJ1-2; no clear D gene. Germline CDR1 is MDHEN and CDR2 is SYDVKM. The CDR3 runs to 13 residues. Trimming cost V 2 bases and J 4 bases, with 8 bases left between them. The CDR3 sequence: CASSLEGSYGYTF. The CDR3 DNA is TGTGCCAGCAGTTTAGAGGGCAGCTATGGCTACACCTTC.

This clone was counted between two and nine times. The rearrangement joins TRBV30 to TRBJ2-7; TRBD2 is a possible D gene (5 bases). The CDR3 totals 15 residues. V lost 1 base to trimming and J lost 5 bases, with 18 bases between them. Germline CDR1 is GTSNPN and CDR2 is SVGIG (reference sequence). Written as DNA, the CDR3 is TGTGCCTGGAGTGGTTTAAAGCGAGGGCTGGACGAGCAGTACTTC. Residues: CAWSGLKRGLDEQYF.

The chain carries TRBV6-1 and TRBJ1-5, with D unclear. V lost 8 bases, J lost 0 bases, and 8 bases lay in between. This CDR3 region has 13 residues. Per the germline V gene, CDR1 is MNHNS and CDR2 is SASEGT. CDR3 nucleotides: TGTGCCAGCTCTGGAGATAGCAATCAGCCCCAGCATTTT. This codes for CASSGDSNQPQHF.

This clone was observed a few times. V is TRBV19 and J is TRBJ1-2; D not certain. V lost 3 bases to trimming and J lost 6 bases, with 11 bases between them. CDR3 length: 13 residues. Germline CDR1 LNHDA, CDR2 SQIVND (reference sequence). The CDR3 bases are TGTGCCAGTAGTATTGGAGTGGAGGATGGCTACACCTTC. It codes for CASSIGVEDGYTF.

The chain links TRBV4-2 to TRBJ2-2; 7 positions match TRBD2. CDR3 length equals 19 residues. The germline V gene encodes CDR1 LGHNA and CDR2 YNFKEQ. V dropped 0 bases and J dropped 2; count of bases not matched to a gene: 12. DNA for the CDR3: TGTGCCAGCAGCCAAGATTGGCAGGACGGGAGGCCAAACACCGGGGAGCTGTTTTTT. Translated, it gives CASSQDWQDGRPNTGELFF.

The chain recombines TRBV6-5 with TRBJ2-1, with a tentative D call TRBD2 (6 bases). The V gene lost 2 bases and the J gene lost 2 bases, with 10 bases spanning the gap. The CDR3 contains 15 residues. Germline CDR1 MNHEY, CDR2 SVGAGI. The CDR3 region is CASSYRGDPYNEQFF. The CDR3 bases are TGTGCCAGCAGTTACCGCGGGGATCCCTACAATGAGCAGTTCTTC.